The 27 T cell receptor beta chains presented below share a single source sample, sequenced in a study of HIV-infected patients and healthy controls. From the 5' RACE reads, TCRdb called clonotypes with MiXCR, one entry per CDR3 protein. The table records around 62,000 distinct CDR3 sequences, roughly a fifth of them present only once. The sequenced material came from CD4+ T cells from blood. The receptors here all came from a human donor in good health.

This clonotype was counted many times. V and J are TRBV7-9 and TRBJ2-7, with 10 nucleotides matching TRBD1. V trimming: 3 bases; J trimming: 6 bases; junction bases outside the gene matches: 2. The CDR3 covers 13 residues. Germline CDR1 and CDR2: SEHNR and FQNEAQ (reference sequence). CDR3 nucleotides: TGTGCCAGCAGCTTCGGGACAGGGGTCGAGCAGTACTTC. Amino acids: CASSFGTGVEQYF. The complete variable domain, with remaining parts taken from reference TRBV7-9 and TRBJ2-7, reads DTGVSQNPRHKITKRGQNVTFRCDPISEHNRLYWYRQTLGQGPEFLTYFQNEAQLEKSRLLSDRFSAERPKGSFSTLEIQRTEQGDSAMYLCASSFGTGVEQYFGPGTRLTVT.

This clonotype has a count of ten or more. V is TRBV12-3 or TRBV12-4 and J is TRBJ2-1, with D perhaps matching TRBD1 or TRBD2 (5 bases each). V lost 6 bases, J lost 8 bases, and 20 bases lay in between. The CDR3 runs to 15 residues. Here the CDR3 reads CASSPRTGALDEQFF. For the CDR3, the DNA is TGTGCCAGCAGCCCCCGGACTGGGGCCTTGGATGAGCAGTTCTTC.

This clonotype was counted ten times or more. The chain couples TRBV5-6 to TRBJ2-1, with D perhaps matching TRBD1 (6 bases). V was cut by 4 bases and J by 2 bases, with 19 bases left in between. This CDR3 is built from 17 residues. Germline V CDR1 and CDR2: SGHDT, YYEEEE. CDR3 protein: CASSRLTGSPTYNEQFF. The CDR3, as DNA: TGTGCCAGCAGCCGCCTAACAGGGTCTCCCACCTACAATGAGCAGTTCTTC.

Many counts were recorded for this clonotype. The genes are TRBV9 and TRBJ1-2; perhaps TRBD1 as D (6 bases). Germline CDR1 reads SGDLS; CDR2 reads YYNGEE. The CDR3 totals 13 residues. Trimming took off 9 bases at V and 0 bases at J, with 12 bases between the two ends. As DNA, the CDR3 is TGTGCCAACAGGACAGACTCTAACTATGGCTACACCTTC. Residues: CANRTDSNYGYTF.

This sequence joins TRBV6-5 and TRBJ1-5; D not certain. CDR1 and CDR2 (germline): MNHEY, SVGAGI. This CDR3 has 15 amino acids. V dropped 0 bases and J dropped 3 bases, with 9 bases sitting between them. The CDR3 DNA is TGTGCCAGCAGTTACTCCGGCCGACCCAATCAGCCCCAGCATTTT. The encoded protein is CASSYSGRPNQPQHF.

The chain is built from TRBV6-2 or TRBV6-3 and TRBJ1-2; perhaps TRBD1 as D (5 bases). With 11 bases removed from V and 2 bases from J, the gap between germline ends came to 12 bases. CDR1 and CDR2 (germline): MNHEY, SVGEGT. The CDR3 covers 12 residues. CDR3 protein: CAGSGRNYGYTF. The DNA of the CDR3 is TGTGCCGGATCGGGACGGAACTATGGCTACACCTTC.

This clonotype was detected only a few times. The gene calls are TRBV3-1 and TRBJ2-3, with 14 bases lining up with TRBD2. This CDR3 has 16 residues. Losses at the gene ends were 3 bases for V and 1 base for J; bases not matched to a gene: 0. Germline lookup yields CDR1 LGHDT and CDR2 YNNKEL (reference sequence). The CDR3 is CASSQTSGGGTDTQYF. DNA of the CDR3: TGTGCCAGCAGCCAGACTAGCGGGGGGGGCACAGATACGCAGTATTTT.

The chain has TRBV4-3 and TRBJ1-5; D not certain. V was pared by 0 bases and J by 5 bases, with 5 bases between. CDR3 length: 13 residues. From germline, CDR1 is LGHNA and CDR2 YSLEER. The CDR3 here is CASSQEPYQPQHF. The CDR3 DNA reads TGCGCCAGCAGCCAAGAGCCCTATCAGCCCCAGCATTTT.

This clonotype has only a few counts. This chain links TRBV5-4 with TRBJ2-2; 7 bases map to TRBD1. From germline, CDR1 is SGHNT and CDR2 YYREEE (reference sequence). The CDR3 runs to 16 residues. V shed 6 bases and J 1 base; nucleotides not matched to a gene: 9. The DNA for the CDR3 is TGTGCCAGCACCCTTGGCAGGGGGAGGAACACCGGGGAGCTGTTTTTT. This sequence encodes CASTLGRGRNTGELFF.

CDR3 sequence (DNA): TGTGCCAGCACTCCGGGGCGGAGCACAGATACGCAGTATTTT. It codes for CASTPGRSTDTQYF. The rearrangement links TRBV6-2 or TRBV6-3 to TRBJ2-3; D is possibly TRBD1 or TRBD2 (5 bases each). Germline assignment: CDR1 MNHEY and CDR2 SVGEGT. Trimming removed 7 bases from V and 0 bases from J, with 11 bases in between. The CDR3 extends over 14 amino acids.

The genes are TRBV7-8 and TRBJ2-3, with TRBD2 matching over 15 bases. Germline V gives CDR1 SGHVS, CDR2 FQNEAQ. J was trimmed by 3 bases and V by 5 bases; bases with no gene match: 12. CDR3 length: 19 amino acids. CDR3 bases: TGTGCCAGCAGCCGTAGGACTAGCGGGAGGGCCGTTGAGACAGATACGCAGTATTTT. It is translated as CASSRRTSGRAVETDTQYF.

The CDR3 DNA reads TGTGCCAGCAGCACGGGGGGGAAAGAGACCCAGTACTTC. Translating it yields CASSTGGKETQYF. The rearrangement joins TRBV6-6 to TRBJ2-5, with 8 bases fitting TRBD2. The length of the CDR3 is 13 residues. Germline CDR1 reads MNHNY; CDR2 reads SVGAGI (reference sequence). Trimming cost V 6 bases and J 3 bases; bases outside gene matches: 3.

This chain connects TRBV19 to TRBJ1-4; D is perhaps TRBD1 (5 bases). This CDR3 has 14 amino acids. V was cut by 8 bases and J by 0 bases, with 10 bases left in between. The germline CDR1 and CDR2 sequences are LNHDA and SQIVND (reference sequence). CDR3 protein: CASRGVATNEKLFF. The DNA of the CDR3 is TGTGCCAGTCGGGGGGTTGCAACTAATGAAAAACTGTTTTTT. Drawing the rest from reference TRBV19 and TRBJ1-4, the complete variable domain is DGGITQSPKYLFRKEGQNVTLSCEQNLNHDAMYWYRQDPGQGLRLIYYSQIVNDFQKGDIAEGYSVSREKKESFPLTVTSAQKNPTAFYLCASRGVATNEKLFFGSGTQLSVL.

This chain connects TRBV25-1 to TRBJ2-3, with D maybe TRBD2 (6 bases). Between the trimmed V and J ends, which lost 6 bases and 3 bases, there was a span of 16 bases. The CDR3 totals 15 residues. In germline, CDR1 is MGHDK, CDR2 SYGVNS. For the CDR3, the DNA is TGTGCCAGCAGGCCCTCCGGGGGTCTAACAGATACGCAGTATTTT. Its translation is CASRPSGGLTDTQYF.

This chain connects TRBV6-2 or TRBV6-3 to TRBJ1-5; D call uncertain. This CDR3 spans 15 amino acids. CDR1 and CDR2 from the germline V gene are MNHEY and SVGEGT. V was pared by 6 bases and J by 0 bases, with 12 bases between. CDR3 protein: CASSLKRDSNQPQHF. The CDR3 DNA sequence: TGTGCCAGCAGCCTTAAGCGGGATAGCAATCAGCCCCAGCATTTT.

This clonotype has a single count. V and J are TRBV20-1 and TRBJ2-7; 7 positions match TRBD2. The CDR3 sequence is 14 residues long. CDR1 is DFQATT and CDR2 is SNEGSKA in the germline V gene (reference sequence). The junction had 8 bases not matched to a gene; V was cut back by 3 bases and J by 3 bases. The CDR3 reads CSARAGVTDYEQYF. The CDR3 DNA reads as TGCAGTGCTAGGGCGGGAGTGACTGACTACGAGCAGTACTTC.

This clonotype was recorded many times. The chain joins TRBV7-6 to TRBJ2-1, with 7 positions matching TRBD1. J lost 6 bases, V lost 5 bases, and 7 bases had no gene match. The CDR3 runs 14 residues. CDR1 is SGHVS, CDR2 FNYEAQ, per germline. CDR3 bases: TGTGCCAGCAGCCCCCTGTCAGGGGGCAATGAGCAGTTCTTC. This codes for CASSPLSGGNEQFF. Looking up the rest from reference TRBV7-6 and TRBJ2-1 gives the full variable domain: GAGVSQSPRYKVTKRGQDVALRCDPISGHVSLYWYRQALGQGPEFLTYFNYEAQQDKSGLPNDRFSAERPEGSISTLTIQRTEQRDSAMYRCASSPLSGGNEQFFGPGTRLTVL.

The chain is built from TRBV27 and TRBJ2-4; 8 bases align to TRBD1. J was trimmed by 1 base and V by 4 bases; bases with no gene match: 6. The CDR3 is 16 residues long. The germline CDR1 and CDR2 sequences are MNHEY and SMNVEV (reference sequence). Written as DNA, the CDR3 is TGTGCCAGCAGTTCACAGGGGGTGAGGGCCAAAAACATTCAGTACTTC. Its protein product is CASSSQGVRAKNIQYF.

In its sample, this clonotype was seen many times. This chain uses TRBV7-2 with TRBJ2-5; 13 bases line up with TRBD2. Germline V gives CDR1 SGHTA, CDR2 FQGNSA. CDR3 length: 16 residues. The trim removed 5 bases at V and 5 bases at J, leaving 8 bases unmatched. The chain's CDR3 is CASSLTSGGAVETQYF. CDR3 nucleotides: TGTGCCAGCAGCCTAACTAGCGGGGGGGCCGTGGAGACCCAGTACTTC.

The chain recombines TRBV3-1 with TRBJ1-5; no firm D call. V was shortened by 1 base and J by 5 bases, with 6 bases between the two germline ends. Per germline, CDR1 LGHDT and CDR2 YNNKEL (reference sequence). CDR3 length: 13 amino acids. The CDR3: CASSQATYQPQHF. CDR3 nucleotide sequence: TGTGCCAGCAGCCAAGCCACGTATCAGCCCCAGCATTTT.

This chain joins TRBV30 and TRBJ1-2; D remains ambiguous. This CDR3 is built from 12 residues. CDR1 GTSNPN and CDR2 SVGIG come from the germline V gene (reference sequence). Between the trimmed V and J ends, which lost 0 bases and 7 bases, there was a span of 9 bases. The CDR3 sequence: CAWSVVGVGYTF. The DNA of the CDR3 is TGTGCCTGGAGTGTTGTTGGCGTTGGCTACACCTTC.

This clonotype was seen many times. V usage is TRBV2 and J usage is TRBJ2-5, with TRBD2 matching over 10 bases. Trimming removed 8 bases from V and 3 bases from J; junction bases left unmatched: 9. This CDR3 has 15 amino acids. Germline V gives CDR1 SNHLY, CDR2 FYNNEI. The DNA of the CDR3 is TGTGCCAGCGGACGGACTAGCGGTACAGAAGAGACCCAGTACTTC. This translates into CASGRTSGTEETQYF.

This clonotype was seen ten or more times. The chain combines TRBV7-2 with TRBJ1-3; D gene unclear. CDR1 and CDR2 (germline): SGHTA, FQGNSA. V was trimmed by 3 bases and J by 8 bases, leaving 11 bases between them. This CDR3 spans 13 amino acids. The CDR3 loop reads CASSFYTWDTIYF. Written as DNA, the CDR3 is TGTGCCAGCAGCTTTTATACATGGGACACCATATATTTT.

V usage is TRBV6-4 and J usage is TRBJ2-1; D gene unclear. The CDR3 length is 16 residues. Looked up from germline, CDR1 is MRHNA and CDR2 is SNTAGT. Trimming cost V 3 bases and J 2 bases, with 14 bases left between them. The CDR3, as DNA: TGTGCCAGCAGTGAACGACACCCTGGGCCCTACAATGAGCAGTTCTTC. Translating it yields CASSERHPGPYNEQFF.

The CDR3 DNA is TGTGCCAGCAGTTACTCGACAGGGGGTACCTCTGAAGCTTTCTTT. The encoded protein is CASSYSTGGTSEAFF. The J gene is TRBJ1-1, the V gene TRBV6-2 or TRBV6-3, with 9 positions matching TRBD1. This CDR3 is 15 amino acids long. Per germline, CDR1 MNHEY and CDR2 SVGEGT. The trim removed 0 bases at V and 6 bases at J, leaving 5 bases unmatched.

This clonotype has more than one count but fewer than ten. V usage is TRBV5-1 and J usage is TRBJ2-5, with D perhaps matching TRBD1 (5 bases). The germline V gene has CDR1 SGHRS and CDR2 YFSETQ. V was cut by 1 base and J by 1 base, with 14 bases left in between. The CDR3 spans 16 residues. For the CDR3, the DNA is TGCGCCAGCAGCTTGACAGGAGCTTTACCCCAAGAGACCCAGTACTTC. Residues: CASSLTGALPQETQYF.

This chain links TRBV7-2 with TRBJ2-3; TRBD1 matches 8 bases. Germline CDR1 SGHTA, CDR2 FQGNSA. With V trimmed by 5 bases and J by 0 bases, 4 bases remained unmatched. The CDR3 runs to 15 residues. The CDR3 sequence is CASSRQGSSTDTQYF. In DNA form, the CDR3 reads TGTGCCAGCAGCCGACAGGGGTCGAGCACAGATACGCAGTATTTT.